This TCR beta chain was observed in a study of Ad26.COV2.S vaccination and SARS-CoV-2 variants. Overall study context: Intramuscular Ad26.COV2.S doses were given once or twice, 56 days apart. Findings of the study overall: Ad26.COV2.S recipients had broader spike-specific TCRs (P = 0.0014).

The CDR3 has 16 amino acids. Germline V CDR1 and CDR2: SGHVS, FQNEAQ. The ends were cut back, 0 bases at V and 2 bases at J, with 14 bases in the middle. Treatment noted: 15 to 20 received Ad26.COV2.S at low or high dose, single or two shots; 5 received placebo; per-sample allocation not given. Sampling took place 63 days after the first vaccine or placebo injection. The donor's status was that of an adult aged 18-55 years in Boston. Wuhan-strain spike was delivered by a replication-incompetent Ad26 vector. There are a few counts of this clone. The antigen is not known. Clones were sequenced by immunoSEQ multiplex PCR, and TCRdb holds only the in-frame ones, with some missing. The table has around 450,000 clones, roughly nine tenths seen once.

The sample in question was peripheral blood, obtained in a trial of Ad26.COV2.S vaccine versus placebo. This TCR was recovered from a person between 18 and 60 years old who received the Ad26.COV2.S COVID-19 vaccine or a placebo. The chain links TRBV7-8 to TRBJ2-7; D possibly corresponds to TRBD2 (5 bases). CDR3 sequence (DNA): TGTGCCAGCAGCTTAGCATGGGGAGCGGCTCCCTACGAGCAGTACGTC. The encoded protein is CASSLAWGAAPYEQYV.